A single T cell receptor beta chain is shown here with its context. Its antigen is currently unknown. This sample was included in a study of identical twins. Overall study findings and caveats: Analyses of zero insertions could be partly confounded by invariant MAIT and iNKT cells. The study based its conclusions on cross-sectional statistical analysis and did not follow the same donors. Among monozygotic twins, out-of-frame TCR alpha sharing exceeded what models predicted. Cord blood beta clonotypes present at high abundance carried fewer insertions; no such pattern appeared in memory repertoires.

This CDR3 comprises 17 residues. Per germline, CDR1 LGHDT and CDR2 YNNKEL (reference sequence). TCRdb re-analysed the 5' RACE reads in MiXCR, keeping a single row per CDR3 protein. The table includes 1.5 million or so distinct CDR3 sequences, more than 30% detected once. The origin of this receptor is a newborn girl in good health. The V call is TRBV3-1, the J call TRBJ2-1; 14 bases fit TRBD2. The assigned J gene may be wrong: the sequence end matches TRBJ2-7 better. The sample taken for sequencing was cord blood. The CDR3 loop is CASSQTSGRGSYNEQYF. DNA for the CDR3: TGTGCCAGCAGCCAGACTAGCGGGAGGGGGTCCTACAATGAGCAGTACTTC.